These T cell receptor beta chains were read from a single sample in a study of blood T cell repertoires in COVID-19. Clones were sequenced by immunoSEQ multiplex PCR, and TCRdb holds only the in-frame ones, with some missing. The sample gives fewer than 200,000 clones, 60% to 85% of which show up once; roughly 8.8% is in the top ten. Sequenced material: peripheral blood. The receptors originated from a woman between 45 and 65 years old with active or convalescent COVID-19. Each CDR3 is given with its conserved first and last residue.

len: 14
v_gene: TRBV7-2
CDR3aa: CASSLTAGGYEQFF

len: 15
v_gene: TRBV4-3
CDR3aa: CASSRLTGQGAPLHF

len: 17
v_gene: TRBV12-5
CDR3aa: CASGVLTGAHANTEAFF

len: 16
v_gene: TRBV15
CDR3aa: CATSREGAGGRETQYF

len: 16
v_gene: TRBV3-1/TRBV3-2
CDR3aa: CASSRTPGQGTGELFF

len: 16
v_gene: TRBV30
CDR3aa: CAFSRDRGYGANVLTF

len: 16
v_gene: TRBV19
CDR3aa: CASSDQGAAGNEKLFF

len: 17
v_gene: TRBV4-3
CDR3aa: CASSQLMTGISGNTIYF

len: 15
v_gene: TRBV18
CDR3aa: CASSPAGDANYGYTF

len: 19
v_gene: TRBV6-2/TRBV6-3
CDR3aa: CASSPGLAGLSTNSNEQFF

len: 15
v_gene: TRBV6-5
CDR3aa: CASSYEAGLDYGYTF

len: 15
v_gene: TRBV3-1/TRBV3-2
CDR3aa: CASSQRGSGPDTQYF

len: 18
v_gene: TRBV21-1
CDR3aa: CATYSRGPSGGDPYEQYF

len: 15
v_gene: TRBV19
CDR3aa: CASKRGLGSNQPQHF

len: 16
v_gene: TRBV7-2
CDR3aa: CASSLEAGIVTGELFF

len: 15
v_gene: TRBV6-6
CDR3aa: CASSPFTNGGYGYTF

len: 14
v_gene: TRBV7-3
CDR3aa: CASSRGSHTGELFF

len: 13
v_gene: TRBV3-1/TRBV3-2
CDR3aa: CASSQVGSAEAFF

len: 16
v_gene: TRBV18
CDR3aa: CASSPGGYSSGNTIYF

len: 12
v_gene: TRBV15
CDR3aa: CATSSGVYGYTF

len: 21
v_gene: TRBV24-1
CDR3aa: CATSDLVSPPTGLVSNQPQHF